The clone carrying this T cell receptor (beta chain) appeared a single time. The sample is drawn from a study of blood T cell repertoires in COVID-19. Here immunoSEQ multiplex PCR was the method, and the copy in TCRdb shows in-frame clones only, minus some. There are roughly 140,000 clones in the sample; 65% to 85% occur only once, and 5% lies in the top ten. CDR1 and CDR2 (germline): SNHLY, FYNNEI. The CDR3 has 15 residues. V lost 5 bases to trimming and J lost 7 bases; unmatched junction nucleotides: 8. The sequenced sample consisted of peripheral blood. The clonotype comes from a woman between 45 and 65 years old with acute or convalescent COVID-19. The rearrangement links TRBV2 to TRBJ1-4; 9 bases fit TRBD1. The CDR3: CASSPTGGKGEKLFF. CDR3 nucleotide sequence: TGTGCCAGCAGTCCTACAGGGGGCAAAGGTGAAAAACTGTTTTTT.